Included here is one TCR beta chain sequence, with context. This clone was detected once. Its target antigen remains unknown. The record has no base qualities; no much larger clone is one base away. Including the terminal cysteine and phenylalanine, the CDR3 comprises 16 residues. The DNA shown is the 48-base CDR3, in frame from base 1. V lost 6 bases and J lost 4 bases, and the count of bases not matched to a germline gene is 6. CDR1 and CDR2 are read off the germline V gene as SNHLY and FYNNEI. The record originates from a study of T cell responses to AZD1222 COVID-19 vaccine (dated by TCRdb to the early 2020s). Background on the whole study: Because spike-specific TCR depth and breadth did not differ between the two schedules, AZD1222 recipients who got a second dose at roughly 4 weeks were pooled with those who got a second dose at roughly 12 weeks. A total of 230 to 250 trial participants underwent TCR sequencing, of whom 207 had received two doses of AZD1222 and around 25 had received two doses of the MenACWY control vaccine. Trial participants were enrolled by age into 18-55, 56-69 and 70-plus year subgroups, with roughly 150, 30 and 60 TCR-sequenced participants respectively.

Summary of the overall study and its limitations: The vaccine-associated CD4 TCRs covered the entire spike protein, and the dominant responses fell in regions 160-218 and 743-854. The 56-69-year group was small, and its depth increase did not reach significance, likely because of low power. Only six or seven AZD1222 recipients were SARS-CoV-2 seropositive at baseline, limiting conclusions about previously exposed vaccinees. Spike-specific TCR breadth and depth rose significantly after two AZD1222 doses compared with day 0 and with MenACWY recipients. Reportedly, almost half of the unique spike-specific TCRs recognized epitopes lying outside the regions that are mutated in the B.1.351 and B.1.1.7 variants. Participants were mostly white British and included more females than males, and it was suggested by the authors that clonal diversity may have been underestimated. Because no samples from the day 14 peak response were available, repertoires could be characterized only after the peak T cell response.

Taken with the paper, the label for time point translates to: baseline before first vaccination. The vaccinee samples were drawn from two UK trials, COV001 and COV002, one of which was a single-blind randomized controlled phase 2/3 trial testing AZD1222 (ChAdOx1 nCoV-19) in healthy adults. For TCRbeta chain sequencing, PBMC samples were collected from trial participants at day 0 and at day 28 after the second dose. The CDR3 regions of human TCRbeta chains were analyzed by immunosequencing. The authors' pipeline ran thus. Repertoire TCRs were matched against a reference library of SARS-CoV-2-specific TCRs generated with the MIRA antigen-specificity platform. Breadth was defined as the fraction of unique TCRs that were SARS-CoV-2-associated. Depth was defined as the fraction of total T cells that were SARS-CoV-2-associated. Using the MIRA data, each spike-specific TCR was mapped to the spike region that the TCR reacts to and placed in a CD4 or CD8 class. Log10-transformed breadth and depth values were compared by one-way ANOVA with Sidak's multiple comparisons tests. Held by TCRdb, this immuneACCESS table contains in-frame sequences only and omits some clones. Under half of the omission traces to an unresolved V gene where checked; the cause of the rest is unknown. The V and J calls and clone size are taken from that table; D and trimming were inferred from the DNA. The sample records 85,000 to 100,000 clones, around 73% of which are singletons. The leading ten clones occupy roughly 21% of the sample.

The sequence links TRBV2 to TRBJ2-5, and 15 bases in between align with TRBD2. The sequence derives from an adult in good health. Specimen: peripheral blood, collected on day 0 of AZD1222 vaccination. The CDR3 protein is CASREGLAGGGETQYF. The sequenced DNA: TGTGCCAGCAGAGAGGGACTAGCGGGGGGAGGAGAGACCCAGTACTTC.